This TCR beta chain emerged from a study of CD8+ T cells in alopecia areata. This CDR3 contains 14 residues. Trimming took off 3 bases at V and 0 bases at J, with 8 bases between the two ends. The V gene's germline CDR1 is MGHDK and CDR2 SYGVNS. Starting from PBMCs, sorting isolated CD4+ and CD8+ T cells. cDNA reverse transcribed from extracted RNA served as the sequencing template. Assay used: immunoSEQ multiplex PCR; TCRdb lists only in-frame clones, some missing. The table lists 90,000 to 130,000 clones, roughly 59% of them singletons. A few counts support this clone. What it recognizes is unknown. Findings of the study overall: Alphabeta T cells residing in normal skin are also sequenced in scalp samples. Clonality was higher in lesional than normal scalp, especially in alopecia totalis/universalis.

Source material: CD8+ T cells sorted from blood. The receptor was derived from a human donor in good health. The chain joins TRBV25-1 to TRBJ1-1; TRBD1 is a possible D gene (5 bases). In DNA, the CDR3 is TGTGCCAGCAGTGAGGGGGGGATGAACACTGAAGCTTTCTTT. Translated, it gives CASSEGGMNTEAFF. The full variable domain, rest sourced from reference TRBV25-1 and TRBJ1-1, is EADIYQTPRYLVIGTGKKITLECSQTMGHDKMYWYQQDPGMELHLIHYSYGVNSTEKGDLSSESTVSRIRTEHFPLTLESARPSHTSQYLCASSEGGMNTEAFFGQGTRLTVV.